The 14 T cell receptor beta chains below come from one sample, sequenced in a study of spatial heterogeneity in lung cancer. Regarding time point: blood at routine non-recurrence follow-up after resection. MiXCR was run by TCRdb on the 5' RACE reads, yielding one entry per CDR3 protein. The repertoire holds just over 70,000 distinct CDR3 sequences, with around 9.3% as singletons. The specimen comprised PBMCs, sampled at follow-up. All receptors come from a female donor with early-stage non-small cell lung cancer.

This clonotype has ten or more counts. The J gene is TRBJ2-5, the V gene TRBV7-8; the D is unclear. This CDR3 has 14 residues. CDR1 and CDR2 from the germline V gene are SGHVS and FQNEAQ. The V end lost 5 bases, the J end lost 0 bases, and 10 bases lay between the germline ends. This chain's CDR3 is CASSPLQDQETQYF. Written as DNA, the CDR3 is TGTGCCAGCAGCCCCCTGCAGGACCAAGAGACCCAGTACTTC.

This clonotype has ten or more counts. DNA of the CDR3: TGTGCCACCAGCAGAGATCTCTCTGGGGCCAACGTCCTGACTTTC. This sequence encodes CATSRDLSGANVLTF. This chain connects TRBV15 to TRBJ2-6, with no clear D. Deletions cut 0 bases from V and 0 bases from J, with 3 bases between. Germline V gives CDR1 LNHNV, CDR2 YYDKDF (reference sequence). CDR3 size: 15 residues.

As regards this clonotype: Just one base apart from a much larger clone, this may be a read error. The chain carries TRBV18 and TRBJ2-2; D possibly corresponds to TRBD2 (6 bases). There are 15 residues in the CDR3. Germline V gives CDR1 KGHSH, CDR2 LQKENI. In DNA form, the CDR3 reads TGTGCCAGCTCACCCCTTTCCGCGAACACCGGGGGGCTGTTTTTT. This codes for CASSPLSANTGGLFF.

The V call is TRBV3-1, the J call TRBJ1-3; a weak D match, TRBD1 (5 bases). Germline V gene lookup returns CDR1 LGHDT and CDR2 YNNKEL (reference sequence). This CDR3 spans 17 amino acids. V gave up 0 bases and J gave up 3 bases, with 15 bases separating them. The CDR3 here is CASSQDVGTGFGNTIYF. The CDR3 DNA follows: TGTGCCAGCAGCCAAGATGTGGGAACAGGTTTTGGAAACACCATATATTTT.

This clonotype was picked up many times. This chain connects TRBV20-1 to TRBJ2-7, with TRBD2 identical over 7 bases. The CDR3 contains 15 residues. Trimming cost V 0 bases and J 5 bases; bases outside gene matches: 10. Per germline, CDR1 DFQATT and CDR2 SNEGSKA (reference sequence). CDR3 amino acids: CSARDPGGPDDEQYF. DNA for the CDR3: TGCAGTGCTAGAGATCCGGGAGGCCCCGATGACGAGCAGTACTTC.

In this sample, this clonotype turned up a few times. CDR3 DNA sequence: TGTGCCAGCAGCTACCTTGGTAGCGGGAGAGGAGAGACCCAGTACTTC. Its translation: CASSYLGSGRGETQYF. J is TRBJ2-5 and V is TRBV7-3; 9 bases are a match to TRBD2. The CDR3 consists of 16 residues. The V gene's germline CDR1 is SGHTA and CDR2 FQGTGA. Losses at the gene ends were 4 bases for V and 4 bases for J; bases not matched to a gene: 10.

The table lists this clonotype with many counts. This rearrangement joins TRBV28 to TRBJ2-1; D uncertain. Trimming left V 2 bases short and J 5 bases short, with 4 bases between. This CDR3 has 12 amino acids. Germline CDR1 is MDHEN and CDR2 is SYDVKM. The DNA for the CDR3 is TGTGCCAGCAGTTTAAGTGACAATGAGCAGTTCTTC. Amino acids: CASSLSDNEQFF.

V and J are TRBV6-1 and TRBJ2-5; D may be TRBD2 (6 bases). Trimming took 11 bases from V and 1 from J, leaving 14 bases between them. In germline, CDR1 is MNHNS, CDR2 SASEGT. The CDR3 extends over 13 amino acids. The CDR3 loop reads CAARLVPQETQYF. Here the CDR3 DNA reads TGTGCCGCACGACTAGTACCCCAAGAGACCCAGTACTTC.

The table lists this clonotype with many counts. The chain recombines TRBV29-1 with TRBJ2-1, with D possibly TRBD2 on 6 matching bases. CDR1 and CDR2 (germline): SQVTM, ANQGSEA. Trimming cost V 4 bases and J 15 bases, with 16 bases left between them. The CDR3 has 11 residues. In DNA form, the CDR3 reads TGCAGCGTTGTGGAGGGGACGGTCCCGTTCTTC. Translated, it gives CSVVEGTVPFF.

This clonotype turned up a few times. The rearrangement links TRBV7-8 to TRBJ1-1; the D is unclear. The CDR3 contains 11 residues. V lost 1 base, J lost 6 bases, and 3 bases lay in between. Germline loops: CDR1 SGHVS, CDR2 FQNEAQ. This CDR3 reads CASSLEPEAFF. The CDR3, as DNA: TGTGCCAGCAGCTTAGAACCTGAAGCTTTCTTT.

A few counts support this clonotype. The rearrangement uses TRBV4-1 and TRBJ2-7; D might be TRBD1 (5 bases). V was cut by 0 bases and J by 0 bases, with 12 bases left in between. Per the germline V gene, CDR1 is MGHRA and CDR2 is YSYEKL. This CDR3 spans 16 amino acids. DNA for the CDR3: TGCGCCAGCAGCCAAGAAAGGGCAGGGATCTCCTACGAGCAGTACTTC. It codes for CASSQERAGISYEQYF.

The chain joins TRBV6-2 or TRBV6-3 to TRBJ1-5; D is undetermined. Germline V CDR1 and CDR2: MNHEY, SVGEGT. Trimming shortened V by 4 bases and J by 7 bases, and 11 bases separated the two germline ends. The CDR3 loop spans 13 amino acids. Here the CDR3 DNA reads TGTGCCAGCAGTTTTGAGTACGCGCAGCCCCAGCATTTT. It translates to CASSFEYAQPQHF.

At least ten counts were recorded for this clonotype. V usage is TRBV7-9 and J usage is TRBJ2-5; tentatively, D is TRBD1 (6 bases). The V end was cut by 1 base, the J end by 3 bases, with 9 bases between. This CDR3 has 14 amino acids. Germline CDR1 and CDR2: SEHNR and FQNEAQ (reference sequence). CDR3 in DNA: TGTGCCAGCAGCTTAGTGGGACATGAAGAGACCCAGTACTTC. Translating it yields CASSLVGHEETQYF.

This clonotype was detected only a few times. The J gene is TRBJ2-5, the V gene TRBV3-1, with TRBD1 identical over 10 bases. Trimming took 1 base from V and 5 from J; bases not matched to a gene: 1. CDR1 is LGHDT and CDR2 is YNNKEL in the germline V gene (reference sequence). This CDR3 region has 14 residues. The CDR3 protein is CASSQGTGGETQYF. The CDR3 DNA sequence: TGTGCCAGCAGCCAAGGGACAGGGGGGGAGACCCAGTACTTC.